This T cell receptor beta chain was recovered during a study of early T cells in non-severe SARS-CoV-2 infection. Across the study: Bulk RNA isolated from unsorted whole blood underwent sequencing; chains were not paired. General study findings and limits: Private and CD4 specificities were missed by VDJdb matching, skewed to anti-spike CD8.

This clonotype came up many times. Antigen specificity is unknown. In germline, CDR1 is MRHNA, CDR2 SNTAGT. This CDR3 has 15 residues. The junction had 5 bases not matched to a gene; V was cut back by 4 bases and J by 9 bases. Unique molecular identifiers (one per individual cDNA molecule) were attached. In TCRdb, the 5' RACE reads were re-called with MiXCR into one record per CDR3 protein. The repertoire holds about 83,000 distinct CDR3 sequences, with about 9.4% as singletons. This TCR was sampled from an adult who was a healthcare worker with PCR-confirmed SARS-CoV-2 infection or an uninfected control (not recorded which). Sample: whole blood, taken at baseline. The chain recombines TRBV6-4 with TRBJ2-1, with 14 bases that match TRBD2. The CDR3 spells CASSVPGLAGAEQFF. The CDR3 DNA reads TGTGCCAGCAGTGTACCGGGACTAGCGGGGGCTGAGCAGTTCTTC.